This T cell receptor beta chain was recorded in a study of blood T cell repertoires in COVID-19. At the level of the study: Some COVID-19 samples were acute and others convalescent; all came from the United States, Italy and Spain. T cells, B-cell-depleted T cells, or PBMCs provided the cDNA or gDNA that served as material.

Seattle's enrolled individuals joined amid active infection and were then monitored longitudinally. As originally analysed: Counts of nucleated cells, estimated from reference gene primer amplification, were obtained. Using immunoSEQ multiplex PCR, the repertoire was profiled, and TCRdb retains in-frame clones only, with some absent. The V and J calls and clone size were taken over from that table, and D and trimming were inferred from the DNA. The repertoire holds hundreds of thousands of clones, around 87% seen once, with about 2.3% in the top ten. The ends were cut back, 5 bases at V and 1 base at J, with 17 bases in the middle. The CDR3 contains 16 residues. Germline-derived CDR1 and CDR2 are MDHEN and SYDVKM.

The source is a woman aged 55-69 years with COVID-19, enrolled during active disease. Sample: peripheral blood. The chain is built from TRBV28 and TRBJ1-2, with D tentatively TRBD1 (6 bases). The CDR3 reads CASSAIGQLYNYGYTF. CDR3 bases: TGTGCCAGCAGTGCGATCGGACAGCTTTATAACTATGGCTACACCTTC.